The clone carrying this TCR beta chain appeared a single time. The data were produced by immunoSEQ multiplex PCR, yet TCRdb's version contains in-frame clones alone and is incomplete. The sample contains roughly 490,000 clones, around 78% of which appear only once. These data originate in a study of shared clonotypes between healthy human individuals. Unmatched junction bases numbered 7, after V lost 3 bases and J lost 0 bases. The CDR3 totals 16 residues. Per germline, CDR1 SGDLS and CDR2 YYNGEE. This receptor was taken from a woman between 40 and 55 years old in good health. Some clones in this sample may be carry-over from other donors' samples. Source material: PBMCs. The chain uses TRBV9 and TRBJ2-5, with 8 positions matching TRBD1. The CDR3 sequence: CASSGTGLGYQETQYF. The CDR3, as DNA: TGTGCCAGCAGCGGGACAGGGCTTGGGTACCAAGAGACCCAGTACTTC.